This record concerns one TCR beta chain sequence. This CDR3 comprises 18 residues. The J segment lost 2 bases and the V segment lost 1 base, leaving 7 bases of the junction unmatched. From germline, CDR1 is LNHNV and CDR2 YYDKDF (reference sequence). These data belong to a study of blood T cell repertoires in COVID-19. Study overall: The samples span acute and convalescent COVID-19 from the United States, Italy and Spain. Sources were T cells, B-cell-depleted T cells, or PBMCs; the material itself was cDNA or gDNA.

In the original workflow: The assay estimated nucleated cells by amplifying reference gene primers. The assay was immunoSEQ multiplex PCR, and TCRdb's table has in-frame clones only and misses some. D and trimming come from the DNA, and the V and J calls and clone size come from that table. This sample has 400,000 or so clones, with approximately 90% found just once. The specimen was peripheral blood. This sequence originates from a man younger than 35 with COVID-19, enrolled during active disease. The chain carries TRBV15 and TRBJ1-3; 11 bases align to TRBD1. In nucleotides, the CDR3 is TGTGCCACCAGCAGAGCCGGTCCGGGACAGGGGGCTGGAAACACCATATATTTT. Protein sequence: CATSRAGPGQGAGNTIYF.